This is a list of T cell receptor beta chains from one sample in a study of blood T cells in healthy people across ages. Using its own MiXCR run on the 5' RACE reads, TCRdb lists one record per CDR3 protein. The sample records about 1.5 million distinct CDR3 sequences, approximately 42% being singletons. The sequenced sample was blood. These receptor sequences come from a woman aged 18-30 years in good health. Each CDR3 is given with its conserved first and last residue. A D gene is named only where the DNA matches it firmly. Expanded clones get a size class; other rows say once, few or many, or leave the size out.

TRBD1 | TRBJ1-2 | few | TRBV15 | CATSKHRGVDYGYTF
. | TRBJ1-5 | . | TRBV6-6 | CASSYTFVGNQPQHF
TRBD2 | TRBJ2-7 | . | TRBV7-9 | CASSPLGTSGRYNEQYF
TRBD2 | TRBJ2-4 | . | TRBV5-6 | CASAGTSGIVGYKNIQYF
. | TRBJ1-1 | few | TRBV7-9 | CASSPVMVIAEAFF
. | TRBJ1-2 | few | TRBV7-9 | CASRFGSGGYTF
. | TRBJ1-1 | . | TRBV25-1 | CAARPGVNTEAFF
TRBD2 | TRBJ2-2 | . | TRBV12-3/TRBV12-4 | CASTELASGELFF
TRBD1 | TRBJ2-1 | . | TRBV12-3/TRBV12-4 | CASSLAQGAGVGYNEQFF
. | TRBJ2-1 | . | TRBV29-1 | CSVAFRGGHLGQFF
. | TRBJ1-4 | . | TRBV9 | CASSVDPNEKLFF
. | TRBJ1-6 | . | TRBV28 | CASSYSGTVSPLHF
TRBD1 | TRBJ2-5 | . | TRBV10-3 | CAIKGQGRETQYF
. | TRBJ2-7 | . | TRBV6-2/TRBV6-3 | CASRPTGMGSEQYF
. | TRBJ1-2 | once | TRBV29-1 | CSVPPDLRRDLNYGYTF
. | TRBJ1-5 | few | TRBV20-1 | CSATFRRTPYSNQPQHF
. | TRBJ2-3 | . | TRBV11-2 | CASSPPGQRTDTQYF
TRBD1 | TRBJ1-5 | . | TRBV27 | CASSTNRGGQNQPQHF
. | . | once | TRBV6-2/TRBV6-3 | CASRKQALSEQYF
. | . | once | TRBV6-6 | CASSYPDRNIQYF
. | TRBJ1-1 | few | TRBV6-2/TRBV6-3 | CASSYSAGSRTEAFF
TRBD2 | TRBJ2-1 | . | TRBV10-3 | CAITTGAGGPGNEQFF
. | . | few | TRBV29-1 | CSVESRDFGEQYF